This T cell receptor (beta chain) derives from a study of blood T cell repertoires in COVID-19. Study summary: Sources were T cells, B-cell-depleted T cells, or PBMCs; the material itself was cDNA or gDNA.

The length of the CDR3 is 15 residues. From germline, CDR1 is SGDLS and CDR2 YYNGEE. V lost 4 bases and J lost 5, with 15 bases in between. In the source study's methods: The assay estimated nucleated cells by amplifying reference gene primers. Using immunoSEQ multiplex PCR, the repertoire was profiled, and TCRdb retains in-frame clones only, with some absent. V and J calls and clone size follow that table, whereas D and trimming were derived from the DNA. The sample has approximately 350,000 clones; roughly 90% are singletons. The chain carries TRBV9 and TRBJ2-2; unclear D gene. The TCR sequence derives from a man aged 35 to 55 with acute or convalescent COVID-19. The sequencing sample was made of peripheral blood. The CDR3 sequence: CASSPRSEWTGELFF. The CDR3 bases are TGTGCCAGCAGCCCGAGATCGGAGTGGACCGGGGAGCTGTTTTTT.